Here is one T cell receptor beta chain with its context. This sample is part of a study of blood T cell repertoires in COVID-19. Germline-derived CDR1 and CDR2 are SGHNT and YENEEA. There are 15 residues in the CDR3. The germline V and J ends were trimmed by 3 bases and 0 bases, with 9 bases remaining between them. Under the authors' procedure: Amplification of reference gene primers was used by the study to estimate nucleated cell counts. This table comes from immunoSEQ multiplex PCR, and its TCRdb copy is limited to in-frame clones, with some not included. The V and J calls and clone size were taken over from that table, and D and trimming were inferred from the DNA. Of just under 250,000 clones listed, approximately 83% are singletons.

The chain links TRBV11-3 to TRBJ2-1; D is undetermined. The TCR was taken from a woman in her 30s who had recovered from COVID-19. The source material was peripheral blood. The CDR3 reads CASSFFTSSYNEQFF. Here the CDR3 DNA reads TGTGCCAGCAGCTTTTTTACGAGCTCCTACAATGAGCAGTTCTTC.